Listed below are T cell receptor beta chains from one sample, sequenced in a study of T cells in Graves' hyperthyroidism and ophthalmopathy. A single record per CDR3 protein comes from TCRdb applying MiXCR to the multiplex PCR reads. Of 500,000 to 550,000 distinct CDR3 sequences in the sample, just under 20% are singletons; the top ten hold roughly 50%. Sequenced input: blood. These TCRs come from a man aged 35 to 55 with Graves' ophthalmopathy. Each CDR3 is given with its conserved first and last residue.

TRBV28,TRBJ2-7,CATEPGQGVYEQYF
TRBV5-1,TRBJ2-1,CASSLEASGPYNEQFF
TRBV4-2,TRBJ2-3,CASSRTGQGLSDTQYF
TRBV19,TRBJ2-6,CASSDKIQGAGANVLTF
TRBV2,TRBJ2-7,CASSEDDSYEQYF
TRBV30,TRBJ2-3,CAWRDSLDTQYF
TRBV6-1,TRBJ2-3,CASTNRVKQTDTQYF
TRBV3-1,TRBJ2-2,CASSEWDRVVGELFF
TRBV20-1,TRBJ2-7,CSARDQNYEQYF
TRBV29-1,TRBJ1-2,CSVGGRSIANYGYTF
TRBV5-6,TRBJ1-1,CASSPAVSLLEAFF
TRBV20-1,TRBJ2-1,CSASRAGRSSYNEQFF
TRBV5-1,TRBJ1-6,CASSRDKTVIGSPLHF
TRBV29-1,TRBJ1-2,CSVDNRGNYGYTF
TRBV19,TRBJ2-4,CASSIRQASWLKENIQYF
TRBV5-8,TRBJ1-5,CASSLDQGGNQPQHF
TRBV2,TRBJ1-1,CASNSLVGQGVNTEAFF
TRBV12-3/TRBV12-4,TRBJ1-1,CASSLGGKGKPFF
TRBV2,TRBJ2-1,CASSPRDREIGEQFF
TRBV11-2,TRBJ2-7,CASSPSGEQYF
TRBV14,TRBJ2-7,CASSQVGVSYGEQYF
TRBV3-1,TRBJ2-7,CASSPSAYSYEQYF
TRBV9,TRBJ1-2,CASGRPDRTTNYGYTF
TRBV25-1,TRBJ2-1,CASSGQYSSSYNEQFF
TRBV29-1,TRBJ2-5,CSAATGGTETQYF
TRBV28,TRBJ2-1,CASRKPTGTSYNEQFF
TRBV2,TRBJ2-3,CASVGTRFVDTDTQYF
TRBV25-1,TRBJ2-1,CASRGTSGNNEQFF
TRBV24-1,TRBJ2-1,CATSALSSGRMSSYNEQFF
TRBV13,TRBJ2-1,CASSLEFGRSSYNEQFF
TRBV27,TRBJ1-4,CATLENYWTGNEKLFF
TRBV19,TRBJ2-2,CASGGGELFF
TRBV9,TRBJ1-1,CASSSLPGQPMNTEAFF
TRBV11-1,TRBJ2-1,CASSLRGRGGTEQFF
TRBV12-3/TRBV12-4,TRBJ2-5,CASRLASGRTQYF
TRBV20-1,TRBJ2-2,CSALRDFTQSVTGELFF
TRBV28,TRBJ2-7,CASRRESYEQYF
TRBV29-1,TRBJ2-5,CSVENLETQYF
TRBV12-3/TRBV12-4,TRBJ2-7,CASSTNPGQGNNSYEQYF